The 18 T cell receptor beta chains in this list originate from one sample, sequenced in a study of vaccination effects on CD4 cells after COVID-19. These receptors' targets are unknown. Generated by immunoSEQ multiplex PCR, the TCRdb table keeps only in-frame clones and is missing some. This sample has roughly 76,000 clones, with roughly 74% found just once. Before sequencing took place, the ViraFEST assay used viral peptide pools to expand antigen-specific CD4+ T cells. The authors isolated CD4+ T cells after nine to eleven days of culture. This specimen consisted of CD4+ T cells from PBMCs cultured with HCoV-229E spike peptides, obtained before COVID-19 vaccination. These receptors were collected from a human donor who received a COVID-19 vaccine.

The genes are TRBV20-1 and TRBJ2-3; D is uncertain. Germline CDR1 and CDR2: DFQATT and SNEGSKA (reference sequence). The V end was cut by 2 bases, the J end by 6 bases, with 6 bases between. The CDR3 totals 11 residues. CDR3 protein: CSARSMDTQYF. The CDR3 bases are TGCAGTGCTAGATCCATGGATACGCAGTATTTT.

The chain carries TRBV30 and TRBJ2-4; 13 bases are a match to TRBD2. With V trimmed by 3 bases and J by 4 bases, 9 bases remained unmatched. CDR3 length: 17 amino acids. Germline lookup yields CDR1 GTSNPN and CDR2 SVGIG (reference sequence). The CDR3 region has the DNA TGTGCCTGGAGGAGAGGAACTAGCGGGGGGGGAAAAAACATTCAGTACTTC. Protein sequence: CAWRRGTSGGGKNIQYF. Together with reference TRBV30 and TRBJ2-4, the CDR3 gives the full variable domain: SQTIHQWPATLVQPVGSPLSLECTVEGTSNPNLYWYRQAAGRGLQLLFYSVGIGQISSEVPQNLSASRPQDRQFILSSKKLLLSDSGFYLCAWRRGTSGGGKNIQYFGAGTRLSVL.

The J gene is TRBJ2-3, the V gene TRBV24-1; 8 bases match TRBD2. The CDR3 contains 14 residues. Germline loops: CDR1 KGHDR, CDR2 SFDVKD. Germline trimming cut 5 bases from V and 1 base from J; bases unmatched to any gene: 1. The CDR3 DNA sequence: TGTGCCACCAGTGGTAGCGGGGGCACAGATACGCAGTATTTT. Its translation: CATSGSGGTDTQYF.

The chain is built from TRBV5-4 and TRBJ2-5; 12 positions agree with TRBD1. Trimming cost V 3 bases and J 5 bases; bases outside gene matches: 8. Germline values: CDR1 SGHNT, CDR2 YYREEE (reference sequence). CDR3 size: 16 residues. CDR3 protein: CASSYPGQGARETQYF. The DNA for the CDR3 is TGTGCCAGCAGCTATCCGGGACAGGGGGCGAGGGAGACCCAGTACTTC.

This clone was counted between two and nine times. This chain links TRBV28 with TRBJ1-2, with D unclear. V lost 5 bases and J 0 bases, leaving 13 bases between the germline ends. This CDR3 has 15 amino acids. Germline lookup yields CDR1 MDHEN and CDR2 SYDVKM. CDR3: CASSPRFAPNYGYTF. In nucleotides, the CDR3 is TGTGCCAGCAGTCCCCGGTTTGCTCCTAACTATGGCTACACCTTC.

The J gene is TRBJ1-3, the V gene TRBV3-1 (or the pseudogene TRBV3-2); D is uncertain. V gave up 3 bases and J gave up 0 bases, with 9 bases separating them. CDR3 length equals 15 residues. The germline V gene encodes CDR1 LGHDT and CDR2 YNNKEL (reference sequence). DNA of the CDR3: TGTGCCAGCAGCCAGTCCACTGACTCTGGAAACACCATATATTTT. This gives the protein CASSQSTDSGNTIYF.

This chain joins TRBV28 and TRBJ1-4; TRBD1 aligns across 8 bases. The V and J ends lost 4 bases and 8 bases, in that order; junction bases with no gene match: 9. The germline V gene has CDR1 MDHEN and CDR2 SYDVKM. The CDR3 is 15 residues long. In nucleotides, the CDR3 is TGTGCCAGCAGTTCACCTTGGACAGGGAACGAAAAACTGTTTTTT. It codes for CASSSPWTGNEKLFF.

This CDR3 is CASSEQLRSEQYV. CDR3 DNA sequence: TGTGCCAGCAGTGAACAGTTACGCTCCGAGCAGTACGTC. V and J are TRBV2 and TRBJ2-7; no clear D. This CDR3 region has 13 residues. Trimming took off 2 bases at V and 6 bases at J, with 11 bases between the two ends. Per germline, CDR1 SNHLY and CDR2 FYNNEI.

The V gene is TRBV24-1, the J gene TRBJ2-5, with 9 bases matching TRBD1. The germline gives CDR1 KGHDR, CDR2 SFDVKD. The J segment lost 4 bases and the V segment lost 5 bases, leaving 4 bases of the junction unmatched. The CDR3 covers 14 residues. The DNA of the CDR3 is TGTGCCACCAGTGTTACAGGGGGCGCAGAGACCCAGTACTTC. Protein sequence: CATSVTGGAETQYF.

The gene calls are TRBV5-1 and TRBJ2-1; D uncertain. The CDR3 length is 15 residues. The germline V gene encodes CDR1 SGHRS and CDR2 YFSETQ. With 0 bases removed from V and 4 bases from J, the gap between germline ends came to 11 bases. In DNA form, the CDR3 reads TGCGCCAGCAGCTTGGAGGATCCATTTTACAATGAGCAGTTCTTC. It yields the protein CASSLEDPFYNEQFF.

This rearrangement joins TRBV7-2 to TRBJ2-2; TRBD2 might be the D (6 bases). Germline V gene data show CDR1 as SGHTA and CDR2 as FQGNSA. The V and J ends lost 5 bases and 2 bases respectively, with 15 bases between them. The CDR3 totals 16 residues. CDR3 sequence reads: CASSPAGTVNTGELFF. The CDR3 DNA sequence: TGTGCCAGCAGCCCCGCGGGGACTGTCAACACCGGGGAGCTGTTTTTT.

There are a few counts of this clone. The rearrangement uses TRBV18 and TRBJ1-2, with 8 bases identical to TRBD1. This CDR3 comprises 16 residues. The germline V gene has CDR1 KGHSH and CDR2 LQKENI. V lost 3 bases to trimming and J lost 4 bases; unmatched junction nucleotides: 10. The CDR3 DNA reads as TGTGCCAGCTCACCTACCCCTGGACAGGGTAGCTATGGCTACACCTTC. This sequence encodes CASSPTPGQGSYGYTF.

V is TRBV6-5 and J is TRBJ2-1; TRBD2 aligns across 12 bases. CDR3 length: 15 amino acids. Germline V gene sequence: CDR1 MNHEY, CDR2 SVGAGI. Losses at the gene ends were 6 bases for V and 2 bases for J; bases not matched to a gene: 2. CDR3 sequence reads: CASRRLAGAYNEQFF. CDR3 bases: TGTGCCAGCAGGCGACTAGCGGGGGCCTACAATGAGCAGTTCTTC.

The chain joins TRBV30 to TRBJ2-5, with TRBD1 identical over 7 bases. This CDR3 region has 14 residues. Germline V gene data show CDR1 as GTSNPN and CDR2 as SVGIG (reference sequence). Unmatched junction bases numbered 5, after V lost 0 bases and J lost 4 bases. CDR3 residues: CAWSVLTGRETQYF. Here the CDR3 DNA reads TGTGCCTGGAGTGTTTTGACAGGGAGAGAGACCCAGTACTTC.

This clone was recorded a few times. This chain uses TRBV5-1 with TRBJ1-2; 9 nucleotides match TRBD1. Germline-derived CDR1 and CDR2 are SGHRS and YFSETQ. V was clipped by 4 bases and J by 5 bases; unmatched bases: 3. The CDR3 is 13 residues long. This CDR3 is CASSPGTGYGYTF. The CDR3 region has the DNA TGCGCCAGCAGCCCTGGGACAGGGTATGGCTACACCTTC.

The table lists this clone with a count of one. CDR3 loop: CASSMRGQETQYF. The CDR3 nucleotides are TGTGCCAGCAGCATGCGTGGGCAAGAGACCCAGTACTTC. This chain uses TRBV9 with TRBJ2-5; D ambiguous. The CDR3 is 13 amino acids. V was cut by 4 bases and J by 2 bases, with 9 bases left in between. CDR1 and CDR2 (germline): SGDLS, YYNGEE. Variable domain in full (rest from reference TRBV9 and TRBJ2-5): DSGVTQTPKHLITATGQRVTLRCSPRSGDLSVYWYQQSLDQGLQFLIQYYNGEERAKGNILERFSAQQFPDLHSELNLSSLELGDSALYFCASSMRGQETQYFGPGTRLLVL.

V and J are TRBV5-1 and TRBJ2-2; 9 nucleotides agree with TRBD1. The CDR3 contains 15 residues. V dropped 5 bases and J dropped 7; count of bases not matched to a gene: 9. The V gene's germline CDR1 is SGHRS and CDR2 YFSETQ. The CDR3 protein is CASSSQGAQHGELFF. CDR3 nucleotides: TGCGCCAGCAGTTCACAGGGGGCGCAGCACGGGGAGCTGTTTTTT. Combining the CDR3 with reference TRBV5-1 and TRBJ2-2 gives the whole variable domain KAGVTQTPRYLIKTRGQQVTLSCSPISGHRSVSWYQQTPGQGLQFLFEYFSETQRNKGNFPGRFSGRQFSNSRSEMNVSTLELGDSALYLCASSSQGAQHGELFFGEGSRLTVL.

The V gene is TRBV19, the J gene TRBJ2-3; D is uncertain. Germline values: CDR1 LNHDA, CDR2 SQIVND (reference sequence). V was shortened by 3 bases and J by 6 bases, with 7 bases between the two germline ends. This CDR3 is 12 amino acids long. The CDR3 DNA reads TGTGCCAGTAGTATCAACAAGGATACGCAGTATTTT. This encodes CASSINKDTQYF.